This TCR beta chain is drawn from a study of OX40 agonist ivuxolimab in advanced cancers. With V trimmed by 4 bases and J by 7 bases, 8 bases remained unmatched. CDR1 is SGDLS and CDR2 is YYNGEE in the germline V gene. CDR3 length equals 16 residues. Measured with immunoSEQ multiplex PCR; TCRdb has only the in-frame clones, and not every one. The sample contains tens of thousands of clones, approximately 84% of which appear only once. The clonotype comes from an adult with an advanced solid tumor such as melanoma, head and neck, liver or kidney cancer. This sequence joins TRBV9 and TRBJ2-3; 14 bases align to TRBD2. The sequencing used CD4+ or CD8+ T cells sorted from blood, collected in a trial of the OX40 agonist ivuxolimab. CDR3 amino acids: CASSRLAGGALYTQYF. The CDR3, as DNA: TGTGCCAGCAGCAGACTAGCGGGAGGGGCATTATATACGCAGTATTTT.